Listed below are T cell receptor beta chains from one sample, sequenced in a study of OX40 agonist ivuxolimab in advanced cancers. Assay: immunoSEQ multiplex PCR; the TCRdb copy retains only in-frame clones and omits some. The profile shows 98,000 or so clones, 70% to 90% of them singletons. Sample: CD4+ or CD8+ T cells sorted from blood, taken in a trial of the OX40 agonist ivuxolimab. Every receptor here comes from an adult with an advanced solid tumor such as melanoma, head and neck, liver or kidney cancer. CDR3s include the opening cysteine and the closing phenylalanine or tryptophan. The D gene is left open where the match is weak. Expanded clones get a size class; other rows say once, few or many, or leave the size out.

d_call: TRBD2
j_call: TRBJ2-7
clone_size: -
v_call: TRBV4-1
cdr3_nt: TGCGCCAGCAGCCAAGATTTGGATTTACTAGCGGGCCAAACCTACGAGCAGTACTTC
cdr3_aa: CASSQDLDLLAGQTYEQYF

d_call: -
j_call: TRBJ1-5
clone_size: -
v_call: TRBV30
cdr3_nt: TGTGCCTGGAGCTCACAGGAAAGTCAGCCCCAGCATTTT
cdr3_aa: CAWSSQESQPQHF

d_call: -
j_call: TRBJ2-1
clone_size: -
v_call: TRBV30
cdr3_nt: TGTGCCGTATCCCCGGCGTTGTCGGGACTGAATGAGCAGTTCTTC
cdr3_aa: CAVSPALSGLNEQFF

d_call: -
j_call: TRBJ1-3
clone_size: -
v_call: TRBV6-6
cdr3_nt: TGTGCCAGCAGCCCGTCTGCTCTATCTGGAAACACCATATATTTT
cdr3_aa: CASSPSALSGNTIYF

d_call: -
j_call: TRBJ1-5
clone_size: few
v_call: TRBV4-3
cdr3_nt: TGCGCCAGCAGCCAAGATCGAGGACAGCCCCAGCATTTT
cdr3_aa: CASSQDRGQPQHF

d_call: -
j_call: TRBJ1-2
clone_size: once
v_call: TRBV27
cdr3_nt: TGTGCCAGCAGTTTCCAGGGCGGTCTGGGCTATGGCTACACCTTC
cdr3_aa: CASSFQGGLGYGYTF

d_call: -
j_call: TRBJ2-2
clone_size: -
v_call: TRBV6-6
cdr3_nt: TGTGCCAGCAAGTCCGGGGCGAACACCGGGGAGCTGTTTTTT
cdr3_aa: CASKSGANTGELFF

d_call: TRBD1
j_call: TRBJ1-5
clone_size: -
v_call: TRBV30
cdr3_nt: TGTGCCTGGGGGGGGACAGGGTATAATCAGCCCCAGCATTTT
cdr3_aa: CAWGGTGYNQPQHF

d_call: -
j_call: TRBJ1-3
clone_size: -
v_call: TRBV5-6
cdr3_nt: TGTGCCAGCAGCTTGGAGGGATCCCCCCCGAGCTCTGGAAACACCATATATTTT
cdr3_aa: CASSLEGSPPSSGNTIYF

d_call: -
j_call: TRBJ1-1
clone_size: -
v_call: TRBV28
cdr3_nt: TGTGCCAGCAGTTTATTTTACCGGTCGGCTGAAGCTTTCTTT
cdr3_aa: CASSLFYRSAEAFF

d_call: TRBD1
j_call: TRBJ1-1
clone_size: -
v_call: TRBV4-3
cdr3_nt: TGCGCCAGCAGCCAAGATAACAGGGGGACTGAAGCTTTCTTT
cdr3_aa: CASSQDNRGTEAFF

d_call: -
j_call: TRBJ2-7
clone_size: -
v_call: TRBV6-1
cdr3_nt: TGTGCCAGCAGTGAATCCCTCGGGACTCTGCACTCCTACGAGCAGTACTTC
cdr3_aa: CASSESLGTLHSYEQYF

d_call: TRBD2
j_call: TRBJ2-7
clone_size: once
v_call: TRBV6-1
cdr3_nt: TGTGCCAGCAGTCTCGCCGGGACTACCTACGAGCAGTACTTC
cdr3_aa: CASSLAGTTYEQYF

d_call: TRBD2
j_call: TRBJ2-2
clone_size: -
v_call: TRBV9
cdr3_nt: TGTGCCAGCAGTTCTCAGGCCGGGACTAGCGGGAGACTGGGCACCGGGGAGCTGTTTTTT
cdr3_aa: CASSSQAGTSGRLGTGELFF

d_call: -
j_call: TRBJ1-2
clone_size: -
v_call: TRBV7-9
cdr3_nt: TGTGCCAGCAGCTTCGGCAGTAGATATGGCTACACCTTC
cdr3_aa: CASSFGSRYGYTF

d_call: -
j_call: TRBJ2-6
clone_size: -
v_call: TRBV7-2
cdr3_nt: TGTGCCAGCAGCTTAGCAGGGCCCGGGGCCAACGTCCTGACTTTC
cdr3_aa: CASSLAGPGANVLTF

d_call: -
j_call: TRBJ1-2
clone_size: -
v_call: TRBV5-6
cdr3_nt: TGTGCCAGCAGCTTCGGGCAGACTCTCTATGGCTACACCTTC
cdr3_aa: CASSFGQTLYGYTF

d_call: -
j_call: TRBJ2-7
clone_size: -
v_call: TRBV19
cdr3_nt: TGTGCCAGTAGTATAGATGGGATCAGCTCCTACGAGCAGTACTTC
cdr3_aa: CASSIDGISSYEQYF

d_call: -
j_call: TRBJ1-1
clone_size: -
v_call: TRBV6-1
cdr3_nt: TGTGCCAGCCATTTGGGAGGGAGCACTGAAGCTTTCTTT
cdr3_aa: CASHLGGSTEAFF

d_call: TRBD2
j_call: TRBJ2-1
clone_size: -
v_call: TRBV11-3
cdr3_nt: TGTGCCAGCAGCCAAGCGGGATCTCATCTCAATGAGCAGTTCTTC
cdr3_aa: CASSQAGSHLNEQFF

d_call: -
j_call: TRBJ1-2
clone_size: -
v_call: TRBV6-1
cdr3_nt: TGTGCCAGCAGGGCAGGGGACTATGGCTACACCTTC
cdr3_aa: CASRAGDYGYTF

d_call: TRBD2
j_call: TRBJ2-1
clone_size: once
v_call: TRBV6-6
cdr3_nt: TGTGCCAGCAGGTCACCCGGGACTAGTTACAATGAGCAGTTCTTC
cdr3_aa: CASRSPGTSYNEQFF

d_call: TRBD1
j_call: TRBJ1-3
clone_size: -
v_call: TRBV18
cdr3_nt: TGTGCCAGCTCATCTGGACAGGGGGACACCATATATTTT
cdr3_aa: CASSSGQGDTIYF

d_call: TRBD1
j_call: TRBJ1-4
clone_size: -
v_call: TRBV5-1
cdr3_nt: TGCGCCAGCAGCTTAGGCAGGGGGAATGAAAAACTGTTTTTT
cdr3_aa: CASSLGRGNEKLFF

d_call: TRBD1
j_call: TRBJ1-2
clone_size: -
v_call: TRBV5-1
cdr3_nt: TGCGCCAGCACGGGGGGACAGAACTATGGCTACACCTTC
cdr3_aa: CASTGGQNYGYTF

d_call: -
j_call: TRBJ1-1
clone_size: few
v_call: TRBV30
cdr3_nt: TGTGCCTGGAGTCCACTCCATGCTTTCTTT
cdr3_aa: CAWSPLHAFF

d_call: -
j_call: TRBJ2-7
clone_size: -
v_call: TRBV27
cdr3_nt: TGTGCCAGCAGTTTAAAAGCCGGTGGGGTGGGGGAGCAGTACTTC
cdr3_aa: CASSLKAGGVGEQYF

d_call: -
j_call: TRBJ1-2
clone_size: once
v_call: TRBV7-9
cdr3_nt: TGTGCCAGCAGCTTAGATGGGGGCACAATCTATGGCTACACCTTC
cdr3_aa: CASSLDGGTIYGYTF

d_call: -
j_call: TRBJ2-7
clone_size: -
v_call: TRBV13
cdr3_nt: TGTGCCAGCAGCTTAGGGGGGGATACCTACGAGCAGTACTTC
cdr3_aa: CASSLGGDTYEQYF

d_call: -
j_call: TRBJ2-7
clone_size: -
v_call: TRBV4-1
cdr3_nt: TGCGCCAGCAGCCACGACATGGACTACGAGCAGTACTTC
cdr3_aa: CASSHDMDYEQYF

d_call: TRBD1
j_call: TRBJ1-5
clone_size: -
v_call: TRBV6-6
cdr3_nt: TGTGCCAGCAGTACTCGGACAGGGGGGAATCAGCCCCAGCATTTT
cdr3_aa: CASSTRTGGNQPQHF

d_call: TRBD1
j_call: TRBJ2-5
clone_size: -
v_call: TRBV7-9
cdr3_nt: TGTGCCAGCAGCTTCCGGGACAGGGAAGAAGAGACCCAGTACTTC
cdr3_aa: CASSFRDREEETQYF

d_call: -
j_call: TRBJ2-2
clone_size: -
v_call: TRBV5-1
cdr3_nt: TGCGCCAGCCCGAGGAGTTCCGGGGAGCTGTTTTTT
cdr3_aa: CASPRSSGELFF

d_call: -
j_call: TRBJ1-3
clone_size: -
v_call: TRBV19
cdr3_nt: TGTGCCAGTAGCCGTCATCAGGGGCAAACAAACACCATATATTTT
cdr3_aa: CASSRHQGQTNTIYF

d_call: -
j_call: TRBJ1-4
clone_size: -
v_call: TRBV5-5
cdr3_nt: TGTGCCAGCAGCTGGGAAGGGGCAGTGGGAAAACTGTTTTTT
cdr3_aa: CASSWEGAVGKLFF